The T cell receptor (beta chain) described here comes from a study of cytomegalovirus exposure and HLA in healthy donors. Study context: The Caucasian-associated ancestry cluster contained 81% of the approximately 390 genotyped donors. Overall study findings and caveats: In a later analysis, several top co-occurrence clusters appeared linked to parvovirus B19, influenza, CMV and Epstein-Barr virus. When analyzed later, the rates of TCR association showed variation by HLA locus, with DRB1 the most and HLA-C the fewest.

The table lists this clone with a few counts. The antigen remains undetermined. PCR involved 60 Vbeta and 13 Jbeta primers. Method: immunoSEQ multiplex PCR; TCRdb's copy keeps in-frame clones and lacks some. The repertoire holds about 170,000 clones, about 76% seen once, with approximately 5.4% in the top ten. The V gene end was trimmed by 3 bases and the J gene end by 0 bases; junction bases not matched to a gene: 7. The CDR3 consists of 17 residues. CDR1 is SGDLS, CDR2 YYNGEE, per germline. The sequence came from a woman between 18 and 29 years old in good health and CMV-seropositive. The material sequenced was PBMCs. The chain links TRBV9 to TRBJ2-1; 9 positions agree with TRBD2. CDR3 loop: CASSAPYSGGSYNEQFF. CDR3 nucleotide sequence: TGTGCCAGCAGCGCCCCGTATAGCGGGGGCTCCTACAATGAGCAGTTCTTC.